This paragraph reports one T cell receptor (beta chain). This CDR3 spans 11 amino acids. Germline assignment: CDR1 SEHNR and CDR2 FQNEAQ (reference sequence). Trimming left V 5 bases short and J 2 bases short, with 3 bases between. The PCR used 60 Vbeta and 13 Jbeta primers. Assay used: immunoSEQ multiplex PCR; TCRdb lists only in-frame clones, some missing. The sample carries roughly 90,000 clones, over 75% recorded once. These data belong to a study of cytomegalovirus exposure and HLA in healthy donors. Sequences were obtained from PBMCs. The rearrangement links TRBV7-9 to TRBJ2-5; no clear D gene. The receptor comes from a man aged 25-45 years in good health and CMV-seronegative. CDR3 DNA: TGTGCCAGCAGCGTACAAGAGACCCAGTACTTC. Its protein is CASSVQETQYF.